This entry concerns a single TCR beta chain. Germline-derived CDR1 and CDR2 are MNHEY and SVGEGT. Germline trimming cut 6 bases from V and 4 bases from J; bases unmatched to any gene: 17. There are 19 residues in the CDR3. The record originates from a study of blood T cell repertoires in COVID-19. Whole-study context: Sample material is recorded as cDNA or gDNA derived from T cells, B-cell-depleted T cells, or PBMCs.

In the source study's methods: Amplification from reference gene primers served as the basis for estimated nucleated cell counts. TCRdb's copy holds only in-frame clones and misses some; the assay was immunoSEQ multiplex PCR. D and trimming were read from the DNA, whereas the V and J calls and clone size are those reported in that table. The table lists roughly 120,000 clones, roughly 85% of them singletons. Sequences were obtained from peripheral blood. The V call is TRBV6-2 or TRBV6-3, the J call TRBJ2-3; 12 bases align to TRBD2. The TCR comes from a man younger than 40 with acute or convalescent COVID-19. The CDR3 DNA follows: TGTGCCAGCAGCGGGTCGACGGGTCGAACTAGCGGGGGGCCAGATACGCAGTATTTT. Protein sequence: CASSGSTGRTSGGPDTQYF.